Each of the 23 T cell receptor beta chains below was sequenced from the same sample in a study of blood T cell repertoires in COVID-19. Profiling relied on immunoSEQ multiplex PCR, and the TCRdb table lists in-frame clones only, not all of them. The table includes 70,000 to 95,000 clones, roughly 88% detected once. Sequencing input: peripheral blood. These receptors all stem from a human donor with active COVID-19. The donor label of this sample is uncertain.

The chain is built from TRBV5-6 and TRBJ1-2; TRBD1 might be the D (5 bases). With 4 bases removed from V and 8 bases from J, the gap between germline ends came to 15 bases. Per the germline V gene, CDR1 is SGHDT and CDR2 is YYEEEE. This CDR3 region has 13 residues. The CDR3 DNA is TGTGCCAGCAGCCCTCCGGGGGTCGAAGGCTACACCTTC. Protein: CASSPPGVEGYTF.

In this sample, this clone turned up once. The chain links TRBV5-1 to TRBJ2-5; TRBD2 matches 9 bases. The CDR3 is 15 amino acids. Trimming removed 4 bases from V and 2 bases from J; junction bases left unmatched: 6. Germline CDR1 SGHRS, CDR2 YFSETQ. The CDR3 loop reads CASSEAGGRQETQYF. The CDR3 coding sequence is TGCGCCAGCAGCGAAGCGGGGGGCAGACAAGAGACCCAGTACTTC.

The CDR3 sequence: CASSLERIDTQYF. DNA of the CDR3: TGTGCCAGCAGCTTAGAGCGTATCGATACGCAGTATTTT. The chain uses TRBV7-6 and TRBJ2-3, with D uncertain. The germline V and J ends were trimmed by 1 base and 6 bases, with 8 bases remaining between them. Germline-derived CDR1 and CDR2 are SGHVS and FNYEAQ. The length of the CDR3 is 13 residues.

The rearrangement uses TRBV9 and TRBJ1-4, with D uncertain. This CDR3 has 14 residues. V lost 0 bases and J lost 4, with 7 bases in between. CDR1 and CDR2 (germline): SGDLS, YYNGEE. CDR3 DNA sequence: TGTGCCAGCAGCGTAGGAGGTTTTAATGAAAAACTGTTTTTT. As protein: CASSVGGFNEKLFF.

CDR3: CASSRDTGISYEQYF. In nucleotides, the CDR3 is TGTGCCAGCAGCAGGGACACCGGAATCTCATACGAGCAGTACTTC. J is TRBJ2-7 and V is TRBV5-8; tentative D call: TRBD1 (6 bases). The CDR3 length is 15 residues. Trimming took off 4 bases at V and 4 bases at J, with 18 bases between the two ends. The V gene's germline CDR1 is SGHTS and CDR2 YDEGEE. The whole variable domain, filled in from reference TRBV5-8 and TRBJ2-7, reads EAGVTQSPTHLIKTRGQQATLRCSPISGHTSVYWYQQALGLGLQFLLWYDEGEERNRGNFPPRFSGRQFPNYSSELNVNALELEDSALYLCASSRDTGISYEQYFGPGTRLTVT.

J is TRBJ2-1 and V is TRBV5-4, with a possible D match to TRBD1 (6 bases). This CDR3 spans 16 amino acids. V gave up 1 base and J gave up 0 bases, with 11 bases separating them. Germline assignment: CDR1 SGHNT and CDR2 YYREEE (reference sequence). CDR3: CASSLQGGRSYNEQFF. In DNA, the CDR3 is TGTGCCAGCAGCTTGCAAGGGGGACGCTCCTACAATGAGCAGTTCTTC.

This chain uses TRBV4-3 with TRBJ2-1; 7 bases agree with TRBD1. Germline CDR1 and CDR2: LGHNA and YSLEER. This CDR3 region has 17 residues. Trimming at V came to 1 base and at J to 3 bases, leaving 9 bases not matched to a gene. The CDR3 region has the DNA TGCGCCAGCAGCCAAGGGCACGAGGGGGCCATCTACAATGAGCAGTTCTTC. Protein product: CASSQGHEGAIYNEQFF.

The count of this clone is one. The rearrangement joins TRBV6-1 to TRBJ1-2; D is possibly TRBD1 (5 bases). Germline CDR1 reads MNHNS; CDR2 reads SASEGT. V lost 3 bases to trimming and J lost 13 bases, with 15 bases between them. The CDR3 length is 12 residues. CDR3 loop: CASSEGPLGVTF. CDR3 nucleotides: TGTGCCAGCAGTGAGGGGCCTTTAGGGGTCACCTTC.

CDR3 DNA: TGTGCCAGCAGTGGGGACACGAACACTGAAGCTTTCTTT. Its translation: CASSGDTNTEAFF. The chain employs TRBV2 and TRBJ1-1, with a tentative D call TRBD1 (6 bases). In germline, CDR1 is SNHLY, CDR2 FYNNEI. V lost 4 bases and J 1 base, leaving 7 bases between the germline ends. This CDR3 contains 13 residues. The full variable domain, rest sourced from reference TRBV2 and TRBJ1-1, is EPEVTQTPSHQVTQMGQEVILRCVPISNHLYFYWYRQILGQKVEFLVSFYNNEISEKSEIFDDQFSVERPDGSNFTLKIRSTKLEDSAMYFCASSGDTNTEAFFGQGTRLTVV.

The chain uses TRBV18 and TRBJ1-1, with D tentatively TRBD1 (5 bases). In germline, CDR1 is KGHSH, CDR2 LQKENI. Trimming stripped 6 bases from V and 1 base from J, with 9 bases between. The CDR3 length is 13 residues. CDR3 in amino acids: CASSKTENTEAFF. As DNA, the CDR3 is TGTGCCAGCTCGAAGACAGAGAACACTGAAGCTTTCTTT.

The CDR3 DNA follows: TGTGCCAGCAGCCTCGCCGGAGAAGTTGGAGAGACCCAGTACTTC. Its translation: CASSLAGEVGETQYF. The V call is TRBV7-9, the J call TRBJ2-5; D gene unclear. CDR3 length: 15 residues. The V gene's germline CDR1 is SEHNR and CDR2 FQNEAQ (reference sequence). V was cut by 5 bases and J by 4 bases, with 17 bases left in between.

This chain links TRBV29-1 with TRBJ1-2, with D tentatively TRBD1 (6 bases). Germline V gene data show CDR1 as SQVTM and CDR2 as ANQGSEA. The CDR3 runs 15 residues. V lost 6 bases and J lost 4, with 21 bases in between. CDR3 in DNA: TGCAGCGTATCCCCCCCAGGGGCGGTAACCTATGGCTACACCTTC. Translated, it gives CSVSPPGAVTYGYTF.

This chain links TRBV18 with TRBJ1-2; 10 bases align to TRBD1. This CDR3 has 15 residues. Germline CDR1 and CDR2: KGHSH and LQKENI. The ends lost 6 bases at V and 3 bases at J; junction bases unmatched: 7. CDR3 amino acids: CASSPGQGGDYGYTF. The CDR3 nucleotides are TGTGCCAGCTCCCCCGGACAGGGGGGCGACTATGGCTACACCTTC.

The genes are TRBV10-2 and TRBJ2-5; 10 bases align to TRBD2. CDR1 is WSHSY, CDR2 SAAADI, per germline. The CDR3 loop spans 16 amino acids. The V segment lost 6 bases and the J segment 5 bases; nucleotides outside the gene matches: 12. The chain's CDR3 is CASRDTSGAHPETQYF. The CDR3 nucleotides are TGCGCCAGCAGAGACACTAGCGGGGCCCACCCTGAGACCCAGTACTTC.

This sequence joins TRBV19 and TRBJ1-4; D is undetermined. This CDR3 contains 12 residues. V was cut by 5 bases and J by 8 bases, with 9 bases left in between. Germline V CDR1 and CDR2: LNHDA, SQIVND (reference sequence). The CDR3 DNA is TGTGCCAGTAGTGCGGGATTCGAAAAACTGTTTTTT. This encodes CASSAGFEKLFF.

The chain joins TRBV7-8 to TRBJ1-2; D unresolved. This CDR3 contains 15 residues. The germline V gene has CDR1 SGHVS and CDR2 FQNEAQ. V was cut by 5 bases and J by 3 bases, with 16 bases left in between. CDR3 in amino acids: CASSPITPSDYGYTF. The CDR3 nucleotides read TGTGCCAGCAGCCCGATTACCCCTTCGGACTATGGCTACACCTTC.

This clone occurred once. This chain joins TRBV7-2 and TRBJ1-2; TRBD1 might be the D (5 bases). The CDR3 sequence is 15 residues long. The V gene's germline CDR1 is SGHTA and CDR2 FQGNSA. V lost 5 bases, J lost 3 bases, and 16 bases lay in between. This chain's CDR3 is CASSGQPAVYYGYTF. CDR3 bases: TGTGCCAGCAGCGGACAACCGGCAGTCTACTATGGCTACACCTTC.

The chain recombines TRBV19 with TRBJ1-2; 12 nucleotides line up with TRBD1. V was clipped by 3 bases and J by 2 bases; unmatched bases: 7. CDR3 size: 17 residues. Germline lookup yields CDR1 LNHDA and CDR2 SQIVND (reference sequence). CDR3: CASSMGSGTGGNYGYTF. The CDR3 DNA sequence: TGTGCCAGTAGTATGGGTTCTGGGACAGGGGGCAACTATGGCTACACCTTC.

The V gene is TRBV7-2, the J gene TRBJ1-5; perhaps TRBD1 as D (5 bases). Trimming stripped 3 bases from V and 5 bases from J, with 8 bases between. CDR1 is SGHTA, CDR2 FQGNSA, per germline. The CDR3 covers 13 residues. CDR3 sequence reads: CASSLEGDQPQHF. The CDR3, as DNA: TGTGCCAGCAGCTTGGAAGGGGATCAGCCCCAGCATTTT.

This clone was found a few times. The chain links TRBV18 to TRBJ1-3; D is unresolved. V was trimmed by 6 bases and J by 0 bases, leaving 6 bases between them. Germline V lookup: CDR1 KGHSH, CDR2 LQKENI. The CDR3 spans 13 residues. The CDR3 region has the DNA TGTGCCAGCTCTCCTTCCTCTGGAAACACCATATATTTT. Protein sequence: CASSPSSGNTIYF.

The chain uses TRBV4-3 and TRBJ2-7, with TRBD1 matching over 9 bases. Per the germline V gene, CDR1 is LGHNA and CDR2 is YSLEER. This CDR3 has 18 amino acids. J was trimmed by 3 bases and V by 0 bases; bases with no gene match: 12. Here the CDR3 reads CASSQEAPGQGWVYEQYF. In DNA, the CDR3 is TGCGCCAGCAGCCAAGAAGCTCCGGGACAGGGTTGGGTCTACGAGCAGTACTTC.

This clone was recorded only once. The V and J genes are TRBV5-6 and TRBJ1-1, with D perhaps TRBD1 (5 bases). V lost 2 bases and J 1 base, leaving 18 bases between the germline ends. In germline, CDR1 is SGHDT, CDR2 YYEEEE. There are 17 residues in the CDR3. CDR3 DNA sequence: TGTGCCAGCAGCTTTCGACAGTCACTGCATTGGAACACTGAAGCTTTCTTT. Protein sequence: CASSFRQSLHWNTEAFF.

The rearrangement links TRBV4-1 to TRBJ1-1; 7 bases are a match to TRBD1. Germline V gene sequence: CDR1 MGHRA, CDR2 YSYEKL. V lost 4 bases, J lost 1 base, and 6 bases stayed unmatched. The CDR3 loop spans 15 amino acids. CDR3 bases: TGCGCCAGCAGCCGGTCGGGGACAGCGAACACTGAAGCTTTCTTT. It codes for CASSRSGTANTEAFF.